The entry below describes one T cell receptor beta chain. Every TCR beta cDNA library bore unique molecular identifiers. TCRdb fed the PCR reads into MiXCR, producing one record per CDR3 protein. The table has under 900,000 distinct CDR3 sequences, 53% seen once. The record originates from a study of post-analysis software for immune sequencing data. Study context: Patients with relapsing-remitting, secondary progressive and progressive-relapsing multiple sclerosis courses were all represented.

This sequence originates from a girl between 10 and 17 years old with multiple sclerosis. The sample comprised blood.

This chain's CDR3 is CATQNTGELFF. In nucleotides, the CDR3 is TGTGCCACCCAGAACACCGGGGAGCTGTTTTTT. The J gene is TRBJ2-2, the V gene TRBV10-3; D is undetermined. CDR3 length: 11 amino acids. V dropped 10 bases and J dropped 1 base, with 4 bases sitting between them. Germline lookup yields CDR1 ENHRY and CDR2 SYGVKD.